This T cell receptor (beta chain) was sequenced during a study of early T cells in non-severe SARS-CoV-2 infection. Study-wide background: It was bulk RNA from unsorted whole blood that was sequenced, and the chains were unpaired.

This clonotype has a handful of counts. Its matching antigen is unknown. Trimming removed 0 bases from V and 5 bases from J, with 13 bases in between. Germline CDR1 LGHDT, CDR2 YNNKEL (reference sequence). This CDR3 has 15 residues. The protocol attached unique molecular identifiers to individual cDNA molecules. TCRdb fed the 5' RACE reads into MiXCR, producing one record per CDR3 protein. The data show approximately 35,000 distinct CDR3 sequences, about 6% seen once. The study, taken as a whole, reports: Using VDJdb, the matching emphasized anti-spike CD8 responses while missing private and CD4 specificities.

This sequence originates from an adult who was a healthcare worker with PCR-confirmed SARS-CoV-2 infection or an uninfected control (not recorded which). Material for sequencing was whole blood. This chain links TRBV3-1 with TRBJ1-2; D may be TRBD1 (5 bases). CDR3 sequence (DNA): TGTGCCAGCAGCCAAGATTCCGCCGGGGGATATGGCTACACCTTC. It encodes CASSQDSAGGYGYTF.